This T cell receptor beta chain comes out of a study of shared clonotypes between healthy human individuals. Study-level information: Contributing individuals were a couple of females and a few males aged 18 to 49.

Each of the donors was a healthy adult who was HIV-negative and had not had a recent acute infection or vaccination. Samples left unsorted employed about 100 million PBMCs for genomic DNA. Germline V gene lookup returns CDR1 MDHEN and CDR2 SYDVKM. V trimming: 6 bases; J trimming: 9 bases; junction bases outside the gene matches: 9. The CDR3 extends over 13 amino acids. Per the study methods: ImmunoSEQ gave junction-only sequences without quality scores, so filtering differed. Profiling relied on immunoSEQ multiplex PCR, and the TCRdb table lists in-frame clones only, not all of them. The D gene and trimming were derived from the DNA, and the V and J assignments and clone size from that table. Among fewer than 550,000 clones listed, around 79% were seen once. The table lists this clone with a count of one.

Sequenced input: PBMCs. The sequence was obtained from a woman in her thirties or forties in good health. Some clones in this sample may be carry-over from other donors' samples. The V call is TRBV28, the J call TRBJ1-2, with 8 bases lining up with TRBD1. CDR3 nucleotide sequence: TGTGCCAGCAGCCCCGCGACAGGGGAGAGCTACACCTTC. Amino acids: CASSPATGESYTF.